This entry is about one T cell receptor (beta chain). Its specificity is not known. When the RNA was reverse transcribed, random hexamers were used with an input of roughly 0.45 to 1 ug. Multiplex PCR with immunoSEQ amplified the TCR beta CDR3 across 54 Vbeta and 13 Jbeta. TCRdb redid the calling of the immunoSEQ multiplex PCR reads with MiXCR, one entry per CDR3 protein. Found here are some 130,000 distinct CDR3 sequences, around 93% of them singletons; the top ten hold under 0.2%. The data are from a study of CD8 T cells in Susac syndrome. Findings of the study overall: The study acknowledged a relatively small number of individuals in its TCR sequencing and HLA analysis. It was in TEMRA cells and active patients that Susac CD8+ clonal expansion peaked.

Negative isolation was used for CD8+ and CD4+ T cells, and FACS enrichment was applied to TEMRA cells. The germline gives CDR1 LGHDT, CDR2 YNNKEL (reference sequence). This CDR3 is built from 15 residues. Trimming took 3 bases from V and 4 from J; bases not matched to a gene: 6. The TCR originated in a human donor with Susac syndrome. The sample was CD8+ T cells from PBMCs. This chain joins TRBV3-1 and TRBJ2-1, with 7 bases identical to TRBD2. The CDR3 sequence: CASSQDLADYNEQFF. The CDR3 DNA is TGTGCCAGCAGCCAGGACCTAGCGGATTACAATGAGCAGTTCTTC.